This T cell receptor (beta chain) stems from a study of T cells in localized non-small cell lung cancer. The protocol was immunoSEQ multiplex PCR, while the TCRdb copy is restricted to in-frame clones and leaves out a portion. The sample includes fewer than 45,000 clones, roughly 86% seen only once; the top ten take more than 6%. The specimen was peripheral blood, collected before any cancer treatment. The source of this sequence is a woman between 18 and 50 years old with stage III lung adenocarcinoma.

In DNA form, the CDR3 reads TGTGCCAGCAGCTTAGAAGGCTGGGGACAGACGCTCACAGATACGCAGTATTTT. It specifies CASSLEGWGQTLTDTQYF. V is TRBV13 and J is TRBJ2-3; 7 bases align to TRBD1. Germline V CDR1 and CDR2: PRHDT, FYEKMQ (reference sequence). Trimming removed 1 base from V and 2 bases from J; junction bases left unmatched: 12. This CDR3 has 18 residues.